This TCR beta chain was identified during a study of blood T cell repertoires in COVID-19. About the research overall: Acute-phase and convalescent COVID-19 samples originated in the United States, Italy and Spain.

The authors' processing: Cell counts per sample came from amplifying reference gene primers. Some clones are missing from TCRdb's copy, which holds only in-frame ones; the method was immunoSEQ multiplex PCR. V, J and clone size are taken as reported in that table, and D and trimming were inferred from the DNA itself. This table holds 200,000 to 300,000 clones, 80% to 95% found once. V was clipped by 8 bases and J by 6 bases; unmatched bases: 8. The germline V gene has CDR1 SGHTA and CDR2 FQGTGA. The CDR3 consists of 13 residues. The clonotype was recovered from a man between 25 and 39 years old with COVID-19, enrolled during active disease. The chain uses TRBV7-3 and TRBJ1-2; 8 bases fit TRBD1. Sequenced material: peripheral blood. CDR3 DNA sequence: TGTGCCAGCTCTAAACAGACAGGGGATGGCTACACCTTC. It codes for CASSKQTGDGYTF. Filled out from reference TRBV7-3 and TRBJ1-2, the complete variable domain reads GAGVSQTPSNKVTEKGKYVELRCDPISGHTALYWYRQSLGQGPEFLIYFQGTGAADDSGLPNDRFFAVRPEGSVSTLKIQRTERGDSAVYLCASSKQTGDGYTFGSGTRLTVV.